Listed below are T cell receptor beta chains from one sample, sequenced in a study of identical twins. TCRdb reprocessed the 5' RACE reads via MiXCR and lists one record per CDR3 protein. The table records more than 1.5 million distinct CDR3 sequences, 32% of them present only once. Input material: cord blood. The receptors here all came from a newborn girl in good health. The CDR3 runs from the conserved cysteine through the conserved F or W. The D gene is left open where the match is weak. Clone size is stated in some rows and not others, as once, few, many or a class when expanded.

v_gene: TRBV5-1
j_gene: TRBJ1-2
d_gene: TRBD1
abundance: few
CDR3aa: CASSWGQAWDGYTF
CDR3nt: TGCGCCAGCAGCTGGGGACAGGCCTGGGATGGCTACACCTTC

v_gene: TRBV9
j_gene: TRBJ2-1
d_gene: TRBD1
abundance: few
CDR3aa: CASSPPQGNYNEQFF
CDR3nt: TGTGCCAGCAGCCCCCCACAGGGGAACTACAATGAGCAGTTCTTC

v_gene: TRBV28
j_gene: TRBJ2-7
d_gene: -
abundance: -
CDR3aa: CASSSVGLGHNEQYF
CDR3nt: TGTGCCAGCAGTTCTGTGGGACTGGGACACAATGAGCAGTACTTC

v_gene: TRBV28
j_gene: TRBJ2-5
d_gene: TRBD2
abundance: -
CDR3aa: CASSLSGTSGHSEQYF
CDR3nt: TGTGCCAGCAGTTTATCCGGGACTAGCGGCCACAGTGAGCAGTACTTC

v_gene: TRBV28
j_gene: TRBJ2-5
d_gene: -
abundance: many
CDR3aa: CASAYQETQYF
CDR3nt: TGTGCCAGCGCATACCAAGAGACCCAGTACTTC

v_gene: TRBV5-1
j_gene: TRBJ2-3
d_gene: -
abundance: -
CDR3aa: CASSFGDSLSTDTQYF
CDR3nt: TGCGCCAGCAGCTTCGGGGACTCCCTTAGCACAGATACGCAGTATTTT

v_gene: TRBV27
j_gene: TRBJ2-1
d_gene: TRBD2
abundance: -
CDR3aa: CASSTIPREEQFF
CDR3nt: TGTGCCAGCAGTACCATACCGCGGGAGGAGCAGTTCTTC

v_gene: TRBV28
j_gene: TRBJ2-7
d_gene: -
abundance: -
CDR3aa: CASSSLAIWGEYEQYF
CDR3nt: TGTGCCAGCAGTTCCCTGGCAATATGGGGCGAGTACGAGCAGTACTTC

v_gene: TRBV20-1
j_gene: TRBJ2-1
d_gene: -
abundance: -
CDR3aa: CSAIDGLVSSYNEQFF
CDR3nt: TGCAGTGCTATAGATGGGCTGGTAAGCTCCTACAATGAGCAGTTCTTC

v_gene: TRBV20-1
j_gene: TRBJ2-7
d_gene: TRBD2
abundance: few
CDR3aa: CSAKLAGLPYEQYF
CDR3nt: TGCAGTGCGAAACTAGCGGGATTACCCTACGAGCAGTACTTC